The clone carrying this T cell receptor (beta chain) was observed a handful of times. Its antigen is not identified. The sample is drawn from a study of post-analysis software for immune sequencing data. Across the whole study: Some patients lacked subtype; others had relapsing-remitting, secondary progressive or progressive-relapsing disease. Findings of the study overall: With TRBV5-6, TRBV5-1 and TRBV20-1 included, 5 or 6 TRBV segments were more frequent in patients than in controls. The F measure placed samples prepared in the same batch into strongly shared clusters. Normalized Chao1 diversity was significantly reduced in patients versus controls.

Unique molecular identifiers featured in each of the TCR beta cDNA libraries. Roughly 500,000 cDNA molecules were obtained from roughly 0.93 to 9.6 million T cells. MiXCR was run by TCRdb on the PCR reads, yielding one entry per CDR3 protein. Of under 200,000 distinct CDR3 sequences in the sample, about 30% were seen once. Unmatched junction bases numbered 9, after V lost 0 bases and J lost 6 bases. The CDR3 extends over 15 amino acids. Germline values: CDR1 SQVTM, CDR2 ANQGSEA. Sample: blood. The rearrangement uses TRBV29-1 and TRBJ2-3; 7 bases agree with TRBD1. This clonotype was obtained from a girl aged 2 to 17 with multiple sclerosis. The CDR3 DNA is TGCAGCGTTGAAGATCTAGAGGGGGCGCGGGATACGCAGTATTTT. Encoded protein: CSVEDLEGARDTQYF.